These 30 T cell receptor beta chains share one sample of origin, sequenced in a study of blood T cell repertoires in COVID-19. Profiling relied on immunoSEQ multiplex PCR, and the TCRdb table lists in-frame clones only, not all of them. The sample includes around 200,000 clones, about 83% of them seen just once. Material for sequencing was peripheral blood. The source of these receptors is a man aged 18 to 30 with active or convalescent COVID-19.

This chain links TRBV14 with TRBJ2-1, with TRBD2 matching 7 bases. V was clipped by 3 bases and J by 10 bases; unmatched bases: 12. Per germline, CDR1 SGHDN and CDR2 FVKESK. This CDR3 comprises 15 residues. This CDR3 is CASSQVVVGAGEQFF. DNA of the CDR3: TGTGCCAGCAGCCAGGTCGTAGTCGGAGCGGGAGAGCAGTTCTTC.

This CDR3 reads CASSLWTSGSTTAETQYF. CDR3 DNA sequence: TGTGCCAGCAGCTTATGGACTAGCGGGAGTACTACCGCAGAGACCCAGTACTTC. This chain links TRBV11-3 with TRBJ2-5; 13 bases map to TRBD2. This CDR3 has 18 amino acids. After removal of 2 bases from V and 4 bases from J, the junction contained 10 bases not matched to a gene. Germline CDR1 is SGHNT and CDR2 is YENEEA.

The rearrangement uses TRBV23-1 and TRBJ1-6, with 8 bases identical to TRBD1. TRBV23-1 falls under the ORF class, with uncertain function. The CDR3 covers 14 residues. Trimming took 6 bases from V and 9 from J; bases not matched to a gene: 7. The CDR3 region is CASSRTGNSSPLHF. CDR3 DNA sequence: TGCGCCAGCAGCAGGACAGGGAACAGTTCACCCCTCCACTTT.

The chain uses TRBV9 and TRBJ1-3, with TRBD1 identical over 7 bases. Germline V lookup: CDR1 SGDLS, CDR2 YYNGEE. The CDR3 has 14 amino acids. V shed 1 base, J shed 7 bases, and the junction held 5 bases outside the gene matches. This chain's CDR3 is CASSVTSGGNTIYF. CDR3 sequence (DNA): TGTGCCAGCAGCGTAACCTCAGGGGGTAACACCATATATTTT.

The chain joins TRBV3-1 (or the pseudogene TRBV3-2) to TRBJ1-2, with 9 nucleotides matching TRBD1. V shed 0 bases, J shed 7 bases, and the junction held 12 bases outside the gene matches. The CDR3 runs 17 residues. Germline V gene sequence: CDR1 LGHDT, CDR2 YNNKEL (reference sequence). In nucleotides, the CDR3 is TGTGCCAGCAGCCAAGAAAGTCACACCGGGACAGGGTGTGGCTACACCTTC. Its translation: CASSQESHTGTGCGYTF.

This chain connects TRBV9 to TRBJ2-6; maybe TRBD1 (5 bases). In germline, CDR1 is SGDLS, CDR2 YYNGEE. Trimming cost V 3 bases and J 0 bases, with 7 bases left between them. The CDR3 sequence is 15 residues long. This chain's CDR3 is CASSGGLSGANVLTF. The DNA for the CDR3 is TGTGCCAGCAGCGGGGGCCTCTCTGGGGCCAACGTCCTGACTTTC.

On this clone itself: A read error may account for a junction end that differs from germline. J is TRBJ1-1 and V is TRBV9; TRBD1 agrees at 8 bases. This CDR3 is built from 13 residues. Germline V lookup: CDR1 SGDLS, CDR2 YYNGEE. Here the CDR3 reads CASSGQGNPEAFF. The CDR3 DNA reads as TGTGCCAGCAGCGGACAGGGGAACCCTGAAGCTTTCTTT.

The table lists this clone with a count of one. V gene TRBV6-5 combines with J gene TRBJ2-4; D remains ambiguous. V lost 0 bases, J lost 0 bases, and 9 bases lay in between. The CDR3 covers 16 residues. The V gene's germline CDR1 is MNHEY and CDR2 SVGAGI. This chain's CDR3 is CASSYSQALAKNIQYF. DNA of the CDR3: TGTGCCAGCAGTTACTCGCAAGCGTTAGCCAAAAACATTCAGTACTTC.

This sequence joins TRBV2 and TRBJ1-6; 8 bases map to TRBD1. V dropped 6 bases and J dropped 5; count of bases not matched to a gene: 9. CDR1 is SNHLY and CDR2 is FYNNEI in the germline V gene. The CDR3 has 16 amino acids. This chain's CDR3 is CASRATDRANNSPLHF. DNA of the CDR3: TGTGCCAGCAGGGCAACGGACAGGGCAAATAATTCACCCCTCCACTTT.

V usage is TRBV2 and J usage is TRBJ2-7, with a tentative D call TRBD1 (6 bases). Germline assignment: CDR1 SNHLY and CDR2 FYNNEI. This CDR3 comprises 16 residues. V lost 8 bases and J lost 2, with 22 bases in between. The DNA of the CDR3 is TGTGCCAGCCCGTCTAATACAGGGAATGACCCCTACGAGCAGTACGTC. It codes for CASPSNTGNDPYEQYV.

This clone was seen a single time. The genes are TRBV13 and TRBJ2-1; 8 positions match TRBD2. The CDR3 covers 14 residues. Germline V CDR1 and CDR2: PRHDT, FYEKMQ (reference sequence). The V gene end was trimmed by 1 base and the J gene end by 8 bases; junction bases not matched to a gene: 4. CDR3 sequence reads: CASSLVGLAYEQFF. In DNA form, the CDR3 reads TGTGCCAGCAGCTTAGTTGGACTAGCTTATGAGCAGTTCTTC. The whole variable domain, remainder taken from reference TRBV13 and TRBJ2-1, is AAGVIQSPRHLIKEKRETATLKCYPIPRHDTVYWYQQGPGQDPQFLISFYEKMQSDKGSIPDRFSAQQFSDYHSELNMSSLELGDSALYFCASSLVGLAYEQFFGPGTRLTVL.

This chain uses TRBV24-1 with TRBJ1-5; TRBD1 aligns across 8 bases. CDR3 length: 15 amino acids. Germline lookup yields CDR1 KGHDR and CDR2 SFDVKD. Losses at the gene ends were 4 bases for V and 4 bases for J; bases not matched to a gene: 5. For the CDR3, the DNA is TGTGCCACCAGTGACCCGGGACAGGAGAATCAGCCCCAGCATTTT. This sequence encodes CATSDPGQENQPQHF.

This chain joins TRBV28 and TRBJ1-6; D is possibly TRBD1 (6 bases). The germline V and J ends were trimmed by 5 bases and 7 bases, with 12 bases remaining between them. This CDR3 has 14 amino acids. Germline V gene lookup returns CDR1 MDHEN and CDR2 SYDVKM. In nucleotides, the CDR3 is TGTGCCAGCAGTGCACAGGGTTGGAATTCACCCCTCCACTTT. The encoded protein is CASSAQGWNSPLHF.

The J gene is TRBJ2-7, the V gene TRBV28, with TRBD1 identical over 9 bases. V shed 1 base and J 5 bases; nucleotides not matched to a gene: 3. Germline-derived CDR1 and CDR2 are MDHEN and SYDVKM. The CDR3 is 14 residues long. CDR3 bases: TGTGCCAGCAGTTTATCCGGGACAGGGAACGAGCAGTACGTC. Residues: CASSLSGTGNEQYV.

This chain connects TRBV18 to TRBJ1-1; 8 bases align to TRBD1. The germline V gene encodes CDR1 KGHSH and CDR2 LQKENI. Trimming cost V 6 bases and J 1 base; bases outside gene matches: 4. CDR3 size: 14 residues. The CDR3 loop reads CASSITGGNTEAFF. The CDR3 coding sequence is TGTGCCAGCTCTATTACAGGGGGGAACACTGAAGCTTTCTTT. The variable domain in full, with the rest retrieved from reference TRBV18 and TRBJ1-1, is NAGVMQNPRHLVRRRGQEARLRCSPMKGHSHVYWYRQLPEEGLKFMVYLQKENIIDESGMPKERFSAEFPKEGPSILRIQQVVRGDSAAYFCASSITGGNTEAFFGQGTRLTVV.

The J gene is TRBJ2-5, the V gene TRBV2; TRBD2 matches 8 bases. The germline V gene has CDR1 SNHLY and CDR2 FYNNEI. The V and J ends lost 4 bases and 5 bases, in that order; junction bases with no gene match: 3. The CDR3 covers 13 residues. CDR3 amino acids: CASSGSGGETQYF. The CDR3 DNA reads as TGTGCCAGCAGTGGGTCGGGGGGGGAGACCCAGTACTTC.

The CDR3 reads CASSERNRGRLSSVGSPLHF. In DNA, the CDR3 is TGCGCCAGCAGCGAAAGAAACAGGGGCCGCCTTTCGTCTGTTGGTTCACCCCTCCACTTT. This chain connects TRBV4-1 to TRBJ1-6; TRBD1 matches 7 bases. Trimming removed 5 bases from V and 9 bases from J; junction bases left unmatched: 25. The CDR3 totals 20 residues. Germline CDR1 reads MGHRA; CDR2 reads YSYEKL.

The chain uses TRBV6-5 and TRBJ2-3, with 11 bases matching TRBD1. CDR1 MNHEY and CDR2 SVGAGI come from the germline V gene. CDR3 length: 15 amino acids. V lost 6 bases, J lost 4 bases, and 6 bases stayed unmatched. CDR3 DNA sequence: TGTGCCAGCAGAATCGGACAGGGGGCTGCAGATACGCAGTATTTT. The encoded protein is CASRIGQGAADTQYF.

This clone was seen a few times. This rearrangement joins TRBV28 to TRBJ1-5, with 9 nucleotides matching TRBD1. J gave up 9 bases and V 6 bases, and 18 bases lay outside the gene matches. Per the germline V gene, CDR1 is MDHEN and CDR2 is SYDVKM. The CDR3 totals 17 residues. This CDR3 reads CASSKTRDRAIARPQHF. The CDR3 DNA is TGTGCCAGCAGCAAAACTCGGGACAGGGCGATCGCGCGGCCCCAGCATTTT.

The chain's CDR3 is CASIRPGPGAGNTIYF. The CDR3 DNA reads TGTGCCAGCATCAGACCGGGGCCAGGGGCTGGAAACACCATATATTTT. The gene calls are TRBV28 and TRBJ1-3; TRBD1 is a possible D gene (6 bases). Per germline, CDR1 MDHEN and CDR2 SYDVKM. The length of the CDR3 is 16 residues. V lost 7 bases to trimming and J lost 2 bases, with 18 bases between them. The variable domain in full, completed from reference TRBV28 and TRBJ1-3, reads DVKVTQSSRYLVKRTGEKVFLECVQDMDHENMFWYRQDPGLGLRLIYFSYDVKMKEKGDIPEGYSVSREKKERFSLILESASTNQTSMYLCASIRPGPGAGNTIYFGEGSWLTVV.

This chain links TRBV10-3 with TRBJ1-1, with 7 bases aligning to TRBD1. Germline trimming cut 10 bases from V and 1 base from J; bases unmatched to any gene: 9. Germline V gives CDR1 ENHRY, CDR2 SYGVKD. CDR3 size: 14 residues. The CDR3 DNA reads TGTGCCACCCGAGTGGAGGGGGCGAACACTGAAGCTTTCTTT. Translated, it gives CATRVEGANTEAFF.

In this sample, this clone turned up a few times. CDR3: CASTISGGRNTGELFF. CDR3 DNA sequence: TGTGCCAGCACCATATCGGGGGGAAGGAACACCGGGGAGCTGTTTTTT. The chain is built from TRBV5-5 and TRBJ2-2; 7 bases are a match to TRBD2. The germline V gene has CDR1 SGHKS and CDR2 YYEKEE (reference sequence). J lost 1 base, V lost 6 bases, and 9 bases had no gene match. This CDR3 has 16 amino acids.

This clone has just one count. This sequence joins TRBV18 and TRBJ2-3, with TRBD1 as a possible D gene (6 bases). V lost 3 bases and J 7 bases, leaving 17 bases between the germline ends. The CDR3 spans 15 residues. The germline V gene has CDR1 KGHSH and CDR2 LQKENI. The CDR3 sequence is CASSPQQGGRYTQYF. The CDR3 DNA reads TGTGCCAGCTCACCCCAACAGGGCGGCCGTTATACGCAGTATTTT.

The genes are TRBV5-4 and TRBJ2-1; 9 bases line up with TRBD2. The CDR3 has 15 amino acids. V shed 0 bases, J shed 6 bases, and the junction held 4 bases outside the gene matches. Germline values: CDR1 SGHNT, CDR2 YYREEE (reference sequence). This CDR3 is CASSLVSREGNEQFF. CDR3 in DNA: TGTGCCAGCAGCTTGGTATCGCGGGAGGGCAATGAGCAGTTCTTC.

This chain joins TRBV7-9 and TRBJ2-3; D not certain. The V end was cut by 4 bases, the J end by 4 bases, with 12 bases between. Germline-derived CDR1 and CDR2 are SEHNR and FQNEAQ (reference sequence). The length of the CDR3 is 14 residues. CDR3 residues: CASSYDSRADTQYF. CDR3 nucleotide sequence: TGTGCCAGCAGCTACGATAGTCGGGCAGATACGCAGTATTTT.

The chain combines TRBV13 with TRBJ1-2; D not resolved. Germline CDR1 reads PRHDT; CDR2 reads FYEKMQ (reference sequence). Trimming cost V 4 bases and J 1 base, with 13 bases left between them. This CDR3 contains 15 residues. The CDR3 protein is CASSYSRWLNYGYTF. CDR3 DNA: TGTGCCAGCAGCTATTCCCGATGGCTTAACTATGGCTACACCTTC.

The V and J genes are TRBV18 and TRBJ2-5, with TRBD2 matching 9 bases. V lost 6 bases, J lost 3 bases, and 5 bases stayed unmatched. CDR1 is KGHSH, CDR2 LQKENI, per germline. The CDR3 totals 14 residues. This CDR3 reads CASSQTSGKETQYF. CDR3 nucleotides: TGTGCCAGCTCTCAGACTAGCGGAAAAGAGACCCAGTACTTC.

This chain connects TRBV7-3 to TRBJ2-1, with D perhaps TRBD2 (5 bases). This CDR3 has 15 amino acids. Germline loops: CDR1 SGHTA, CDR2 FQGTGA. The germline V and J ends were trimmed by 6 bases and 0 bases, with 12 bases remaining between them. As DNA, the CDR3 is TGTGCCAGCAGTGATAGCGAAAACTCCTACAATGAGCAGTTCTTC. Translated: CASSDSENSYNEQFF.

The V gene is TRBV29-1, the J gene TRBJ2-5; 9 bases are a match to TRBD2. The germline V gene encodes CDR1 SQVTM and CDR2 ANQGSEA. V was pared by 6 bases and J by 4 bases, with 9 bases of the junction left unmatched. CDR3 size: 14 residues. CDR3 sequence: CSVGLASGGETQYF. Here the CDR3 DNA reads TGCAGCGTGGGACTAGCTTCGGGAGGAGAGACCCAGTACTTC.

This clone has only one observation. V is TRBV28 and J is TRBJ1-3; TRBD1 might be the D (5 bases). Germline V gene lookup returns CDR1 MDHEN and CDR2 SYDVKM. The CDR3 spans 16 residues. V lost 5 bases and J lost 0, with 14 bases in between. The CDR3 coding sequence is TGTGCCAGCAGTACTTTAACAGGCTCCTCTGGAAACACCATATATTTT. It encodes CASSTLTGSSGNTIYF.